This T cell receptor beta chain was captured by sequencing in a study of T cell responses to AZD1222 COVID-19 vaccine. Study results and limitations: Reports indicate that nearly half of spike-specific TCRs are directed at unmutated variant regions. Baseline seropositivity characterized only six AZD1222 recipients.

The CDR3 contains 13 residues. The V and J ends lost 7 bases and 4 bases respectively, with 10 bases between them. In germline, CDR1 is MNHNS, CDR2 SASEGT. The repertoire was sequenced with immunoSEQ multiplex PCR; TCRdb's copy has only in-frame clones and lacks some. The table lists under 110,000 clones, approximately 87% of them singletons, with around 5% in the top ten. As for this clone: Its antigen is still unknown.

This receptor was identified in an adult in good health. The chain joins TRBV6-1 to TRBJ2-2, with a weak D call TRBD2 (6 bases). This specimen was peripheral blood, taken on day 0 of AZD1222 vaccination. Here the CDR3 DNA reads TGTGCCAGCACGGGGGTTGCCACCGGGGAGCTGTTTTTT. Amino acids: CASTGVATGELFF.